This T cell receptor beta chain was sequenced in a study of long-term antiretroviral therapy in people with HIV. Study at large: The oldest specimens predate the 2015 immediate-ART recommendation by about a decade.

The study's findings and limits: The range of CDR3 lengths in HIV repertoires proved narrower than that found in controls. Across all time points, the repertoire was dominated by clones that expanded before ART.

Germline loops: CDR1 LNHDA, CDR2 SQIVND (reference sequence). The CDR3 runs 15 residues. V lost 3 bases and J lost 3, with 12 bases in between. Run at survey level, the immunoSEQ assay was version v3.0. It was 40,000-50,000 T-cell genomes per sample that sequencing targeted. Sequencing used immunoSEQ multiplex PCR; TCRdb keeps in-frame clones, though not all of them. The sample lists about 25,000 clones, about 86% seen once, with less than 6% in the top ten. A note on this clone: Its antigen is as yet unknown.

The rearrangement links TRBV19 to TRBJ1-5; D is unresolved. The receptor was isolated from a man aged 25-45 years with HIV. This sample comprised unsorted PBMCs, obtained less than 4.7 years after starting antiretroviral therapy. CDR3 in DNA: TGTGCCAGTAGTATCGGCGTCGGATTCAATCAGCCCCAGCATTTT. Translating it yields CASSIGVGFNQPQHF.